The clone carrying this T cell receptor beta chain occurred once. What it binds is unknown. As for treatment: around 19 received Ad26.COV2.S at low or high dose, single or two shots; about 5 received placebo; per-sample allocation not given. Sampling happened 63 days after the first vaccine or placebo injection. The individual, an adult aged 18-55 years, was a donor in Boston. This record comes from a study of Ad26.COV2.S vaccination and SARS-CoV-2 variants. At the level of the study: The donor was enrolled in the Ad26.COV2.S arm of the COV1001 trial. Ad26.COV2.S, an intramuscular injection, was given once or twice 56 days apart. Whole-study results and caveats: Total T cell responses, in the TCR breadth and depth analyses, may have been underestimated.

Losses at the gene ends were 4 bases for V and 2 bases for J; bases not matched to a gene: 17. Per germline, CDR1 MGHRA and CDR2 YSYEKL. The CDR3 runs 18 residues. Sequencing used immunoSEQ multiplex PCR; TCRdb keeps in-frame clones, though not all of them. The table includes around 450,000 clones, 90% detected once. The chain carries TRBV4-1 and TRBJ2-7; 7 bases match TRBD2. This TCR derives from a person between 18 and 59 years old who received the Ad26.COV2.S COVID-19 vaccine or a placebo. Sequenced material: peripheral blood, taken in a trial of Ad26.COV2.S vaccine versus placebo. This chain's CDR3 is CASSPGGGPSGGTYEQYF. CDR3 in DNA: TGCGCCAGCAGCCCGGGGGGTGGTCCAAGCGGAGGGACCTACGAGCAGTACTTC.